Listed below are T cell receptor beta chains from one sample, sequenced in a study of T cells in Graves' hyperthyroidism and ophthalmopathy. TCRdb reanalysed the multiplex PCR reads using MiXCR and keeps one entry per CDR3 protein. The profile covers hundreds of thousands of distinct CDR3 sequences, with more than 12% appearing a single time and around 27% taken by the ten largest. Sequencing was performed on blood. All receptors come from a man aged 45-65 years with Graves' ophthalmopathy. CDR3s include the opening cysteine and the closing phenylalanine or tryptophan. A D gene is named only where the DNA matches it firmly. Size tells how often a clone was seen (once, few, many) or the class of an expanded clone, and some rows leave it out.

clone size: many; D gene: NA; J gene: TRBJ2-1; V gene: TRBV18; CDR3 protein: CASSSRLEDEQFF; CDR3 DNA: TGTGCCAGCTCATCACGACTAGAAGATGAGCAGTTCTTC
clone size: few; D gene: TRBD2; J gene: TRBJ2-1; V gene: TRBV4-1; CDR3 protein: CASSQTGGSYNEQFF; CDR3 DNA: TGCGCCAGCAGCCAGACGGGAGGCTCCTACAATGAGCAGTTCTTC
clone size: many; D gene: TRBD1; J gene: TRBJ1-1; V gene: TRBV10-2; CDR3 protein: CASSERQGRYGEAFF; CDR3 DNA: TGCGCCAGCAGTGAGCGACAGGGACGATACGGTGAAGCTTTCTTT
clone size: many; D gene: NA; J gene: TRBJ1-1; V gene: TRBV12-3/TRBV12-4; CDR3 protein: CAGSGMNTEAFF; CDR3 DNA: TGTGCCGGAAGCGGGATGAACACTGAAGCTTTCTTT
clone size: many; D gene: NA; J gene: TRBJ2-7; V gene: TRBV20-1; CDR3 protein: CSASSRRLSYEQYF; CDR3 DNA: TGCAGTGCTAGCTCCCGACGTCTATCCTACGAGCAGTACTTC
clone size: few; D gene: TRBD2; J gene: TRBJ2-3; V gene: TRBV6-5; CDR3 protein: CASSYTGLTEHADTQYF; CDR3 DNA: TGTGCCAGCAGTTACACGGGACTAACTGAGCACGCAGATACGCAGTATTTT
clone size: NA; D gene: NA; J gene: TRBJ2-7; V gene: TRBV4-1; CDR3 protein: CASSQGVDSGREQYF; CDR3 DNA: TGCGCCAGCAGCCAAGGGGTGGATAGTGGGAGGGAGCAGTACTTC
clone size: many; D gene: NA; J gene: TRBJ2-1; V gene: TRBV6-1; CDR3 protein: CASSSVVGRNFNNEQFF; CDR3 DNA: TGTGCCAGCAGTTCCGTAGTCGGACGGAATTTTAACAATGAGCAGTTCTTC
clone size: many; D gene: NA; J gene: TRBJ1-1; V gene: TRBV5-5; CDR3 protein: CASSSKSGLVNTEAFF; CDR3 DNA: TGTGCCAGCAGCTCGAAATCAGGTTTGGTGAACACTGAAGCTTTCTTT
clone size: NA; D gene: NA; J gene: TRBJ1-1; V gene: TRBV20-1; CDR3 protein: CSAKTWNTEAFF; CDR3 DNA: TGCAGTGCCAAGACTTGGAACACTGAAGCTTTCTTT
clone size: many; D gene: TRBD2; J gene: TRBJ2-1; V gene: TRBV12-3/TRBV12-4; CDR3 protein: CASSFGGRGLYNEQFF; CDR3 DNA: TGTGCCAGCAGTTTCGGTGGGAGGGGTCTCTACAATGAGCAGTTCTTC
clone size: many; D gene: TRBD1; J gene: TRBJ2-3; V gene: TRBV5-1; CDR3 protein: CASSLDRGYTDTQYF; CDR3 DNA: TGCGCCAGCAGCTTGGACAGGGGCTACACAGATACGCAGTATTTT
clone size: many; D gene: NA; J gene: TRBJ2-1; V gene: TRBV2; CDR3 protein: CASTWDGNEQFF; CDR3 DNA: TGTGCCAGCACTTGGGACGGAAATGAGCAGTTCTTC
clone size: many; D gene: NA; J gene: TRBJ1-2; V gene: TRBV6-1; CDR3 protein: CASSERIGANYGYTF; CDR3 DNA: TGTGCCAGCAGTGAACGTATCGGGGCTAACTATGGCTACACCTTC
clone size: many; D gene: TRBD1; J gene: TRBJ1-2; V gene: TRBV5-1; CDR3 protein: CASSLVPPGQGTGYGYTF; CDR3 DNA: TGCGCCAGCAGCTTGGTCCCGCCGGGACAGGGGACTGGCTATGGCTACACCTTC
clone size: many; D gene: NA; J gene: TRBJ2-1; V gene: TRBV7-9; CDR3 protein: CASRTQGAGDEQFF; CDR3 DNA: TGTGCCAGCAGGACGCAGGGCGCTGGCGATGAGCAGTTCTTC